This TCR beta chain is drawn from a study of control samples from healthy donors and cancer patients. The assay was immunoSEQ multiplex PCR, and TCRdb's table has in-frame clones only and misses some. The sample records 200,000 to 250,000 clones, roughly 94% being singletons. The CDR3 is made up of 11 amino acids. V was cut by 8 bases and J by 13 bases, with 14 bases left in between. The germline V gene encodes CDR1 SEHNR and CDR2 FQNEAQ (reference sequence). The chain joins TRBV7-9 to TRBJ2-2; D could derive from TRBD1 or TRBD2 (5 bases each). What was sequenced was blood. The TCR comes from a man in his fifties or sixties in good health. DNA of the CDR3: TGTGCCAGCGAAGGGACCCCTCGGCTGTTTTTT. The encoded protein is CASEGTPRLFF. The full variable domain, with the rest looked up from reference TRBV7-9 and TRBJ2-2, is DTGVSQNPRHKITKRGQNVTFRCDPISEHNRLYWYRQTLGQGPEFLTYFQNEAQLEKSRLLSDRFSAERPKGSFSTLEIQRTEQGDSAMYLCASEGTPRLFFGEGSRLTVL.